This T cell receptor beta chain was identified in a study of T-cell reconstitution after alpha-beta-depleted transplantation in children. A library of TCRbeta sequences, prepared with unique molecular identifiers, was generated. TCRdb passed the PCR reads through MiXCR, listing each CDR3 protein once. Here the sample spans about 340,000 distinct CDR3 sequences, about 9.4% being singletons. This clonotype has a handful of counts. This CDR3 contains 16 residues. Germline V gives CDR1 SEHNR, CDR2 FQNEAQ (reference sequence). V shed 5 bases, J shed 7 bases, and the junction held 13 bases outside the gene matches.

The chain has TRBV7-9 and TRBJ2-1, with TRBD2 identical over 8 bases. The TCR comes from a human donor who donated a stem cell graft to a child with acute lymphoblastic leukemia. Sequences were derived from PBMCs from the stem cell graft donor, sampled from the stem cell graft. The CDR3 loop is CASSPTWREERNEQFF. The CDR3 region has the DNA TGTGCCAGCAGCCCCACTTGGCGGGAGGAGAGAAATGAGCAGTTCTTC.